These T cell receptor beta chains were read from a single sample in a study of blood T cell repertoires in COVID-19. Clones were sequenced by immunoSEQ multiplex PCR, and TCRdb holds only the in-frame ones, with some missing. The table records 85,000 to 100,000 clones, 80% to 90% of them present only once. Sequences were obtained from peripheral blood. These receptors were collected from a man aged 45-60 years with active or convalescent COVID-19. Both conserved end residues are part of each CDR3. The order of the fields is D gene, J gene, clone size, V gene, CDR3 DNA, CDR3 protein. The D gene is left open where the match is weak. For some rows the clone size is stated as once, few or many, or as a class when expanded; others skip it.

D: TRBD2
J: TRBJ2-3
size: .
V: TRBV11-2
DNA: TGTGCCAGCAGCACCCCCCTGGCGGGGGGGCATCAAGATACGCAGTATTTT
CDR3: CASSTPLAGGHQDTQYF

D: .
J: TRBJ2-7
size: .
V: TRBV5-1
DNA: TGCGCCAGCAGCTTGGAGCGCGAAACGACCGAGCAGTACTTC
CDR3: CASSLERETTEQYF

D: .
J: TRBJ2-5
size: .
V: TRBV7-2
DNA: TGTGCCAGCAGCTTAAGGGGTGCGGTCCAAGAGACCCAGTACTTC
CDR3: CASSLRGAVQETQYF

D: .
J: TRBJ1-4
size: once
V: TRBV19
DNA: TGTGCCAGTAGTGTCGGAACAGCTGAAAAACTGTTTTTT
CDR3: CASSVGTAEKLFF

D: TRBD1
J: TRBJ2-2
size: many
V: TRBV27
DNA: TGTGCCAGCAGTCGTACCGGGACAGGGGGCTTTGGCACCGGGGAGCTGTTTTTT
CDR3: CASSRTGTGGFGTGELFF

D: .
J: TRBJ2-1
size: .
V: TRBV15
DNA: TGTGCCACCAGCAGAGACGGGACATTGAACGATGAGCAGTTCTTC
CDR3: CATSRDGTLNDEQFF

D: TRBD1
J: TRBJ1-1
size: .
V: TRBV11-2
DNA: TGTGCCAGCAGCTCCACAGGGGGGCCAGCTTTCTTT
CDR3: CASSSTGGPAFF

D: .
J: TRBJ2-3
size: .
V: TRBV10-3
DNA: TGTGCCATCAGTGAGTCGACCGGGGCAGATACGCAGTATTTT
CDR3: CAISESTGADTQYF

D: TRBD2
J: TRBJ2-5
size: .
V: TRBV2
DNA: TGTGCCAGCAGCGTCGGGACTAGCGGAACTCAAGAGACCCAGTACTTC
CDR3: CASSVGTSGTQETQYF

D: .
J: TRBJ1-1
size: .
V: TRBV5-4
DNA: TGTGCCAGCAGCTCTGGTTTTGGGGGCGGACGGGAAGCTTTCTTT
CDR3: CASSSGFGGGREAFF

D: .
J: TRBJ2-7
size: many
V: TRBV10-1
DNA: TGCGCCAGCAGTGAGTCGATCGGGACCTACGAGCAGTACTTC
CDR3: CASSESIGTYEQYF

D: TRBD1
J: TRBJ2-7
size: .
V: TRBV18
DNA: TGTGCCAGCTCACCCGACAGGGCTTCCTACGAGCAGTACTTC
CDR3: CASSPDRASYEQYF

D: .
J: TRBJ2-7
size: .
V: TRBV18
DNA: TGTGCCAGCTCACCAAGGGACAACGAGCAGTACTTC
CDR3: CASSPRDNEQYF

D: .
J: TRBJ2-1
size: .
V: TRBV5-1
DNA: TGCGCCACGGCCCGGGACTCCCATCCGGTCAATGAGCAGTTCTTC
CDR3: CATARDSHPVNEQFF

D: TRBD2
J: TRBJ2-7
size: .
V: TRBV4-2
DNA: TGTGCCAGCAGCCAGGGACTACAGTCTAAGCAGTACTTC
CDR3: CASSQGLQSKQYF

D: .
J: TRBJ2-7
size: .
V: TRBV6-1
DNA: TGTGCCAGCAGTGACAGGGCCTACGAGCAGTACTTC
CDR3: CASSDRAYEQYF

D: TRBD1
J: TRBJ2-1
size: .
V: TRBV5-1
DNA: TGCGCCAGCAGCCCCCCCCGGGGGACAGGCGTAAATGAGCAGTTCTTC
CDR3: CASSPPRGTGVNEQFF

D: TRBD1
J: TRBJ2-1
size: once
V: TRBV10-1
DNA: TGCGCCAGCATCGGACAGGGGGGCGGTGAGCAGTTCTTC
CDR3: CASIGQGGGEQFF

D: TRBD1
J: TRBJ1-2
size: .
V: TRBV19
DNA: TGTGCCAGTAGTTCCGGACAGGGGTGGGGCTACACCTTC
CDR3: CASSSGQGWGYTF

D: .
J: TRBJ1-2
size: .
V: TRBV29-1
DNA: TGCAGCGCCCAAAGTGGGGGGGGCAACTATGGCTACACCTTC
CDR3: CSAQSGGGNYGYTF

D: TRBD1
J: TRBJ2-1
size: .
V: TRBV9
DNA: TGTGCCAGCAGCAGGTACGGGACAGGGTATCCTGAGCAGTTCTTC
CDR3: CASSRYGTGYPEQFF

D: TRBD1
J: TRBJ1-1
size: .
V: TRBV2
DNA: TGTGCCAGCAGTCGGACAGGGGGCGCGGGTGAAGCTTTCTTT
CDR3: CASSRTGGAGEAFF

D: .
J: TRBJ2-7
size: .
V: TRBV5-1
DNA: TGCGCCAGCAATCTCGGGGACTACGAGCAGTACTTC
CDR3: CASNLGDYEQYF

D: TRBD2
J: TRBJ2-1
size: once
V: TRBV29-1
DNA: TGCAGCGTCGCCCCGGGACTAGCGGGAGCGGGTGAGCAGTTCTTC
CDR3: CSVAPGLAGAGEQFF

D: TRBD1
J: TRBJ2-7
size: once
V: TRBV6-5
DNA: TGTGCCAGCAGTTACGAAGGGACAGGGACCTCCTACGAGCAGTACTTC
CDR3: CASSYEGTGTSYEQYF

D: TRBD1
J: TRBJ1-5
size: .
V: TRBV6-5
DNA: TGTGCCAGCAGCCCCCAGGGGGGATTGAATCAGCCCCAGCATTTT
CDR3: CASSPQGGLNQPQHF

D: TRBD1
J: TRBJ1-6
size: .
V: TRBV27
DNA: TGTGCCAGCAGTTTAAGGGACAGCGATAATTCACCCCTCCACTTT
CDR3: CASSLRDSDNSPLHF

D: TRBD1
J: TRBJ2-7
size: .
V: TRBV2
DNA: TGTGCCAGCAGTGAGTCGACAGGGGTCTACGAGCAGTACTTC
CDR3: CASSESTGVYEQYF

D: TRBD1
J: TRBJ2-7
size: .
V: TRBV7-2
DNA: TGTGCCAGCAGCTCCCAGGGGGTGCCTTACGAGCAGTACTTC
CDR3: CASSSQGVPYEQYF

D: .
J: TRBJ2-2
size: .
V: TRBV5-5
DNA: TGTGCCAGCAGCTTGGGGGTACAGGGTTCCGGGGAGCTGTTTTTT
CDR3: CASSLGVQGSGELFF

D: TRBD2
J: TRBJ2-1
size: .
V: TRBV6-5
DNA: TGTGCCAGCAGGAAAGCGGGGGGGCAGGATGAGCAGTTCTTC
CDR3: CASRKAGGQDEQFF

D: .
J: TRBJ2-2
size: .
V: TRBV5-4
DNA: TGTGCCAGCAGACTAGGCCCCCGGGACACCGGGGAGCTGTTTTTT
CDR3: CASRLGPRDTGELFF

D: TRBD2
J: TRBJ2-1
size: .
V: TRBV29-1
DNA: TGCAGCGCCATCGGGGGGGCGGCCAATGAGCAGTTCTTC
CDR3: CSAIGGAANEQFF

D: TRBD2
J: TRBJ2-1
size: once
V: TRBV11-2
DNA: TGTGCCAGCAGCTTGGGTCCCGAGCGGGGGACCTACAATGAGCAGTTCTTC
CDR3: CASSLGPERGTYNEQFF

D: TRBD1
J: TRBJ1-3
size: .
V: TRBV27
DNA: TGTGCCAGCAGTTTAATTCCAGGGGGTAGATCTGGAAACACCATATATTTT
CDR3: CASSLIPGGRSGNTIYF

D: .
J: TRBJ1-4
size: .
V: TRBV20-1
DNA: TGCAGTGCTAGTTCACCATCCTCGGGAATTAATGAAAAACTGTTTTTT
CDR3: CSASSPSSGINEKLFF

D: .
J: TRBJ1-5
size: .
V: TRBV19
DNA: TGTGCCAGTAGTCTCCTATGGACGGCCAGGGCTAATCAGCCCCAGCATTTT
CDR3: CASSLLWTARANQPQHF

D: .
J: TRBJ2-3
size: .
V: TRBV9
DNA: TGTGCCAGCAGCGTAGCTATGAGTGCAGGAATCACAGATACGCAGTATTTT
CDR3: CASSVAMSAGITDTQYF

D: TRBD2
J: TRBJ2-5
size: .
V: TRBV9
DNA: TGTGCCAGCAGCCCCGGGACTAGCGGGCAAGAGACCCAGTACTTC
CDR3: CASSPGTSGQETQYF

D: .
J: TRBJ1-1
size: .
V: TRBV7-2
DNA: TGTGCCAGCAGCCCATCCTCGACAGAGAACACTGAAGCTTTCTTT
CDR3: CASSPSSTENTEAFF

D: TRBD1
J: TRBJ2-1
size: .
V: TRBV19
DNA: TGTGCCAGTAGTATAGAAGGGGGACAGGTTTTCTTC
CDR3: CASSIEGGQVFF

D: TRBD2
J: TRBJ2-7
size: .
V: TRBV10-1
DNA: TGCGCCAGCAGTGAACAAGCGGGAATCTCCTACGAGCAGTACTTC
CDR3: CASSEQAGISYEQYF

D: TRBD1
J: TRBJ2-5
size: .
V: TRBV19
DNA: TGTGCCAGTAGCAGGGGGATCCAAGAGACCCAGTACTTC
CDR3: CASSRGIQETQYF

D: TRBD1
J: TRBJ1-1
size: .
V: TRBV6-6
DNA: TGTGCCAGCAGCCGAGACAGGGCCCGGGGGTTGAACACTGAAGCTTTCTTT
CDR3: CASSRDRARGLNTEAFF

D: TRBD1
J: TRBJ1-5
size: .
V: TRBV6-5
DNA: TGTGCCAGCAGCTCCGGGACAGGGTATCAGCCCCAGCATTTT
CDR3: CASSSGTGYQPQHF

D: .
J: TRBJ1-5
size: .
V: TRBV24-1
DNA: TGTGCCACCCCCGGGGTTAATCCGACGCAGCCCCAGCATTTT
CDR3: CATPGVNPTQPQHF

D: .
J: TRBJ2-5
size: .
V: TRBV2
DNA: TGTGCCAGCAGTGAAGGGGGCCTCAGGCAAGAGACCCAGTACTTC
CDR3: CASSEGGLRQETQYF